Below are 13 T cell receptor beta chains sequenced from a single sample in a study of monozygotic twins with inflammatory bowel disease. TCRdb reanalyzed the 5' RACE reads, giving one entry per CDR3 protein sequence and no DNA. The sample totals 300,000 to 400,000 distinct CDR3 sequences. The source material was blood. These receptors originate from a human donor with ulcerative colitis or Crohn's disease, or a healthy co-twin of an affected twin (not recorded which).

V is TRBV11-2 and J is TRBJ2-3; lacking DNA, the TRBD1 call made by TCRdb goes unchecked. Germline-derived CDR1 and CDR2 are SGHAT and FQNNGV. The CDR3 has 15 amino acids. Here the CDR3 reads CASSLAGKRVDTQYF.

The chain joins TRBV5-1 to TRBJ2-3. The CDR3 length is 13 residues. Germline V gene lookup returns CDR1 SGHRS and CDR2 YFSETQ. CDR3 residues: CASSLRGADTQYF.

The chain's CDR3 is CASALSGETQYF. The chain links TRBV19 to TRBJ2-5; the TRBD2 assignment by TCRdb is unverifiable without DNA. The CDR3 has 12 amino acids. Per the germline V gene, CDR1 is LNHDA and CDR2 is SQIVND (reference sequence).

The rearrangement joins TRBV7-9 to TRBJ2-2; the TRBD1 assignment by TCRdb is unverifiable without DNA. From germline, CDR1 is SEHNR and CDR2 FQNEAQ (reference sequence). This CDR3 has 15 amino acids. The CDR3 is CASSLPTDRARELFF.

The chain carries TRBV12-3 or TRBV12-4 and TRBJ2-5; TCRdb selects TRBD2, and the lack of DNA leaves this call unchecked. This CDR3 has 15 residues. This chain's CDR3 is CASSASGGAGETQYF.

The V and J genes are TRBV20-1 and TRBJ1-6; the D call of TRBD1 rests on TCRdb alone, since no DNA is present to check it. CDR1 is DFQATT, CDR2 SNEGSKA, per germline (reference sequence). There are 14 residues in the CDR3. CDR3: CSAPTDRDGSPLHF.

The chain has TRBV5-1 and TRBJ2-1; with no DNA, the TCRdb D assignment of TRBD2 cannot be verified. Germline CDR1 SGHRS, CDR2 YFSETQ. The CDR3 runs 17 residues. The CDR3 sequence: CASSLEPTSGRVNEQFF.

V usage is TRBV19 and J usage is TRBJ2-7; TCRdb picks TRBD1, but there is no DNA to check that call. The CDR3 contains 14 residues. The germline V gene has CDR1 LNHDA and CDR2 SQIVND (reference sequence). CDR3 region: CASSREGASYEQYF. The full variable domain, its missing parts supplied by reference TRBV19 and TRBJ2-7, is DGGITQSPKYLFRKEGQNVTLSCEQNLNHDAMYWYRQDPGQGLRLIYYSQIVNDFQKGDIAEGYSVSREKKESFPLTVTSAQKNPTAFYLCASSREGASYEQYFGPGTRLTVT.

V gene TRBV24-1 combines with J gene TRBJ1-5; TCRdb selects TRBD1, and the lack of DNA leaves this call unchecked. Germline CDR1 is KGHDR and CDR2 is SFDVKD. The CDR3 spans 14 residues. Here the CDR3 reads CATSEGQGYQPQHF.

The rearrangement uses TRBV5-6 and TRBJ2-1. The CDR3 runs to 12 residues. Germline values: CDR1 SGHDT, CDR2 YYEEEE. CDR3 sequence reads: CASSLQYNEQFF.

This chain uses TRBV20-1 with TRBJ2-3; TCRdb's D call, TRBD1, is unchecked because there is no DNA. The V gene's germline CDR1 is DFQATT and CDR2 SNEGSKA (reference sequence). This CDR3 is built from 14 residues. CDR3 region: CSALPGQVGFTQYF.

The genes are TRBV5-1 and TRBJ2-3; TCRdb proposes TRBD1, but this gene call is untestable without DNA. Germline values: CDR1 SGHRS, CDR2 YFSETQ. This CDR3 has 14 amino acids. Here the CDR3 reads CASSPRASGDTQYF.

V gene TRBV20-1 combines with J gene TRBJ1-4; no DNA is available, so the TRBD1 call from TCRdb remains unchecked. Per the germline V gene, CDR1 is DFQATT and CDR2 is SNEGSKA (reference sequence). The CDR3 has 19 amino acids. The CDR3: CSAPNLEGGQIQDHEKLFF.